These T cell receptor beta chains were read from a single sample in a study of T cells in Graves' hyperthyroidism and ophthalmopathy. Each CDR3 protein is one row after TCRdb ran MiXCR on the multiplex PCR reads. Of 560,000 or so distinct CDR3 sequences in the sample, around 46% were seen once. Sequencing was done on a sample of peripheral blood or thyroid tissue (not recorded which). The source is a woman between 18 and 29 years old with Graves' hyperthyroidism. CDR3s include the opening cysteine and the closing phenylalanine or tryptophan. The D gene is left open where the match is weak. Clone size is shown for a subset of rows, as once, few, many or a class of expanded clone.

d_gene	len	j_gene	v_gene	abundance	CDR3nt	CDR3aa
TRBD1	15	TRBJ1-6	TRBV10-3	NA	TGTGCCATCCGTCCCGGGACAGGGCCCAATTCACCCCTCCACTTT	CAIRPGTGPNSPLHF
NA	15	TRBJ2-7	TRBV7-3	NA	TGTGCCAGCAGCTTGGTGGCAGGTCCAACCTACGAGCAGTACTTC	CASSLVAGPTYEQYF
NA	13	TRBJ1-2	TRBV25-1	NA	TGTGCCAGCAGTGAAGTGGCCCGCCGGGGCTACACCTTC	CASSEVARRGYTF
NA	11	TRBJ2-7	TRBV25-1	NA	TGTGCCAGCCAAGATAAGAACGAGCAGTACTTC	CASQDKNEQYF
NA	16	TRBJ1-4	TRBV25-1	few	TGTGCCAGCAGCAACTTACCGGGACAAGTTAATGAAAAACTGTTTTTT	CASSNLPGQVNEKLFF
TRBD2	15	TRBJ2-7	TRBV6-1	NA	TGTGCCAGCAGCCAAGACCCAGCGGGAGAGAGTGAGCAGTACTTC	CASSQDPAGESEQYF
NA	10	TRBJ1-4	TRBV12-3/TRBV12-4	NA	TGTGCCAGCAGTTTAGACAAACTGTTTTTT	CASSLDKLFF
NA	16	TRBJ2-6	TRBV7-3	NA	TGTGCCAGCAGCACGGACCAATACTCTGGGGCCAACGTCCTGACTTTC	CASSTDQYSGANVLTF
NA	16	TRBJ1-6	TRBV10-3	NA	TGTGCCATCAGTGAACGGGGAAGCACATATAATTCACCCCTCCACTTT	CAISERGSTYNSPLHF
NA	13	TRBJ1-5	TRBV7-8	many	TGTGCCAGCAGGGGCCAGGAAACTTCTCCCCAGCATTTT	CASRGQETSPQHF
NA	14	TRBJ2-7	TRBV7-9	few	TGTGCCAGCAGCTTAGTTGGCGCTGGGGACGAGCAGTACTTC	CASSLVGAGDEQYF
NA	14	TRBJ2-1	TRBV10-3	few	TGTGCCATCAGTGAGCCAGTTAACTCGTCTGAGCAGTTCTTC	CAISEPVNSSEQFF
NA	13	TRBJ1-1	TRBV20-1	NA	TGCAGTGCTAGAGATCCCCAGAACACTGAAGCTTTCTTT	CSARDPQNTEAFF
TRBD2	15	TRBJ2-5	TRBV7-9	NA	TGTGCCAGCAGCCTAGCGGGAGACTTTTATGAGACCCAGTACTTC	CASSLAGDFYETQYF
NA	12	TRBJ1-5	TRBV20-1	NA	TGCAGTGCTACTAAGGGTCGACAGCCCCAGCATTTT	CSATKGRQPQHF
TRBD1	15	TRBJ1-2	TRBV5-1	few	TGCGCCAGCAGCAGACAGGACAGGGAAGGATATGGCTACACCTTC	CASSRQDREGYGYTF
TRBD1	15	TRBJ2-2	TRBV7-9	NA	TGTGCCAGCAGCGCGGACAGGGGGAACACCGGGGAGCTGTTTTTT	CASSADRGNTGELFF
NA	14	TRBJ1-6	TRBV29-1	NA	TGCAGCGTACGGGACGAGGACACTTCCTCACCCCTCCACTTT	CSVRDEDTSSPLHF
NA	14	TRBJ1-4	TRBV6-1	NA	TGTGCCAGCAGCCCGGGCAGGCTCGGTGAAAAACTGTTTTTT	CASSPGRLGEKLFF
TRBD1	13	TRBJ1-1	TRBV19	many	TGTGCCAGTAGTGCGACAGGGAGGACTGAAGCTTTCTTT	CASSATGRTEAFF
NA	15	TRBJ1-1	TRBV7-9	NA	TGCGCCAGCAGCCAGGGTCTGACGGGGAACACTGAAGCTTTCTTT	CASSQGLTGNTEAFF
NA	14	TRBJ1-1	TRBV5-1	NA	TGCGCCAGCAGCCCGGTACAAATGAACACTGAAGCTTTCTTT	CASSPVQMNTEAFF
NA	11	TRBJ2-7	TRBV6-2/TRBV6-3	NA	TGTGCCAGCAGTTACGTGGGCGAGCAGTACTTC	CASSYVGEQYF
NA	14	TRBJ2-7	TRBV29-1	NA	TGCAGCGTCCCTTCGGACAGCGAATCCTACGAGCAGTACTTC	CSVPSDSESYEQYF
TRBD2	15	TRBJ2-2	TRBV10-3	NA	TGTGCCATCAGTGTTTACGGGAGGGCCACCGGGGAGCTGTTTTTT	CAISVYGRATGELFF
NA	17	TRBJ2-6	TRBV7-2	many	TGTGCCAGCAGCTTAGGGCGGGGACGCTCTGGGGCCAACGTCCTGACTTTC	CASSLGRGRSGANVLTF